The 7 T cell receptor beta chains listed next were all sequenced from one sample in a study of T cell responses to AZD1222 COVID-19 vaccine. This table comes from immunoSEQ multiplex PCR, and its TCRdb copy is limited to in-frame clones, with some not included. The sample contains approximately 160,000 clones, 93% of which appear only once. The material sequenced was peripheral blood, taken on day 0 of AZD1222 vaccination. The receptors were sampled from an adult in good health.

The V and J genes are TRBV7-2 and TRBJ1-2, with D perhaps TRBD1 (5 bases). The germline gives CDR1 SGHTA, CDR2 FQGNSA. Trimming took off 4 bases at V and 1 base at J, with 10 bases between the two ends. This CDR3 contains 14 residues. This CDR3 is CASSSRGSNYGYTF. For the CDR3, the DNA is TGTGCCAGCAGCTCGCGGGGGAGTAACTATGGCTACACCTTC.

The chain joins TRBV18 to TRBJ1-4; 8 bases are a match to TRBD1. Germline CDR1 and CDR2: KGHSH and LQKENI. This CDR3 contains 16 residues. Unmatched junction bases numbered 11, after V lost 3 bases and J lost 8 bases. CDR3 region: CASSPATGGVAEKLFF. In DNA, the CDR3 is TGTGCCAGCTCACCCGCAACAGGGGGAGTCGCCGAAAAACTGTTTTTT.

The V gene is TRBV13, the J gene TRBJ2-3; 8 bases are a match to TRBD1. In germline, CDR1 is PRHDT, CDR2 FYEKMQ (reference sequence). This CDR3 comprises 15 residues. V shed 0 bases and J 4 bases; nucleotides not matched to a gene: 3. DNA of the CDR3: TGTGCCAGCAGCTTAGGCCAGGGGGCGTCAGATACGCAGTATTTT. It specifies CASSLGQGASDTQYF.

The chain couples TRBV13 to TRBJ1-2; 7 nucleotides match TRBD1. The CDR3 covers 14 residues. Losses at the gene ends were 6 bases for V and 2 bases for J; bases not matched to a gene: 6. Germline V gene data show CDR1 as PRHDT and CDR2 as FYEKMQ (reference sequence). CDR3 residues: CASSPSTGNYGYTF. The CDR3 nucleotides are TGTGCCAGCAGTCCATCGACAGGGAACTATGGCTACACCTTC. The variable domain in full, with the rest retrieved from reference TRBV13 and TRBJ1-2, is AAGVIQSPRHLIKEKRETATLKCYPIPRHDTVYWYQQGPGQDPQFLISFYEKMQSDKGSIPDRFSAQQFSDYHSELNMSSLELGDSALYFCASSPSTGNYGYTFGSGTRLTVV.

CDR3 loop: CASSKGVAQPQHF. The CDR3 DNA follows: TGTGCCAGCTCGAAGGGGGTTGCTCAGCCCCAGCATTTT. The V and J genes are TRBV18 and TRBJ1-5; D possibly corresponds to TRBD1 (6 bases). Between the trimmed V and J ends, which lost 6 bases and 6 bases, there was a span of 12 bases. The germline V gene has CDR1 KGHSH and CDR2 LQKENI. The CDR3 is 13 amino acids.

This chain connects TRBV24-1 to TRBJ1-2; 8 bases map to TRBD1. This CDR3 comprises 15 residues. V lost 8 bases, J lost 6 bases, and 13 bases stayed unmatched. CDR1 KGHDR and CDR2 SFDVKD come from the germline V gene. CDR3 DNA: TGTGCCACCACCGACTCGGGAGGACAGGGTGATGGCTACACCTTC. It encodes CATTDSGGQGDGYTF.

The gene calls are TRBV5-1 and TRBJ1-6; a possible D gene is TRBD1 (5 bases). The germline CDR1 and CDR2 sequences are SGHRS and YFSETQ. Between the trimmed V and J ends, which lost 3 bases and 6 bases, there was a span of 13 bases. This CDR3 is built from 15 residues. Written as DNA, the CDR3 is TGCGCCAGCAGCTCGGGCGGGACCCCTAATTCACCCCTCCACTTT. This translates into CASSSGGTPNSPLHF.